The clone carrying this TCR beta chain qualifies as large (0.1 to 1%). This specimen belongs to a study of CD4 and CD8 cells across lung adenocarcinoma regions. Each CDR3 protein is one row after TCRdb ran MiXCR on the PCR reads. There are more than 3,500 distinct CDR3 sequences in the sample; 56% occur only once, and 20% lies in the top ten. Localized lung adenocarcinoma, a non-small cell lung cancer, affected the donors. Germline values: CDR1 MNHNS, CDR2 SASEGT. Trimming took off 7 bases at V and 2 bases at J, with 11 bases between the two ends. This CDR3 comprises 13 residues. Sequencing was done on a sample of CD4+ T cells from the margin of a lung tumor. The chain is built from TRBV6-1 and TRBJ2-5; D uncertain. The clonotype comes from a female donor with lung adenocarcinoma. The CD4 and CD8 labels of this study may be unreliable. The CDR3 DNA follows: TGTGCCAGCACGGGCAGAGAGCAAGAGACCCAGTACTTC. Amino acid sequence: CASTGREQETQYF.